The entry below describes one T cell receptor (beta chain). The antigen is unknown. The data were taken from a study of T cell responses to AZD1222 COVID-19 vaccine. Notes on the study in general: Baseline serology detected seropositivity in only six AZD1222 recipients.

Second doses were pooled across both intervals (about 4 or about 12 weeks). Produced via immunoSEQ multiplex PCR; TCRdb's table is partial and in-frame only. The sample gives approximately 110,000 clones, around 88% of which show up once; about 6.8% is in the top ten. The sample in question was peripheral blood, obtained 28 days after the second AZD1222 dose. The clonotype originates from an adult who received the AZD1222 COVID-19 vaccine.

The CDR3 spells CASSSSGTGGTEAFF. The CDR3 DNA reads TGTGCCAGCAGTTCTTCCGGGACAGGGGGAACTGAAGCTTTCTTT. The rearrangement uses TRBV28 and TRBJ1-1; TRBD1 matches 11 bases. The germline CDR1 and CDR2 sequences are MDHEN and SYDVKM. V shed 4 bases, J shed 5 bases, and the junction held 6 bases outside the gene matches. This CDR3 has 15 residues.